The 19 T cell receptor beta chains in this list originate from one sample, sequenced in a study of blood T cell repertoires in COVID-19. Data came from immunoSEQ multiplex PCR; TCRdb stores just in-frame clones and leaves some out. This sample carries some 250,000 clones, roughly 85% of them seen once, and the ten largest clones take around 2.2%. The source material was peripheral blood. These receptors all come from a man in his thirties or forties who had recovered from COVID-19.

The chain has TRBV6-6 and TRBJ2-3; tentatively, D is TRBD2 (6 bases). V was shortened by 5 bases and J by 0 bases, with 18 bases between the two germline ends. From germline, CDR1 is MNHNY and CDR2 SVGAGI (reference sequence). The CDR3 is made up of 17 amino acids. Here the CDR3 reads CASSQTRDRPSTDTQYF. The CDR3 nucleotides are TGTGCCAGCAGTCAGACTAGAGATCGCCCCAGCACAGATACGCAGTATTTT.

The chain combines TRBV4-2 with TRBJ2-7; 10 nucleotides align to TRBD2. Germline values: CDR1 LGHNA, CDR2 YNFKEQ. The CDR3 is made up of 16 amino acids. V trimming: 0 bases; J trimming: 4 bases; junction bases outside the gene matches: 6. In nucleotides, the CDR3 is TGTGCCAGCAGCCAAGAAGCGGGGGGGCTCTCATACGAGCAGTACTTC. It codes for CASSQEAGGLSYEQYF.

CDR3 sequence: CAISEWRNAEAFF. DNA of the CDR3: TGTGCCATCAGTGAATGGAGAAACGCGGAAGCTTTCTTT. The chain employs TRBV10-3 and TRBJ1-1; D gene unclear. This CDR3 has 13 residues. CDR1 is ENHRY and CDR2 is SYGVKD in the germline V gene. With 3 bases removed from V and 8 bases from J, the gap between germline ends came to 13 bases.

This chain joins TRBV12-3 or TRBV12-4 and TRBJ2-7; TRBD1 is a possible D gene (5 bases). CDR3 size: 12 residues. The V and J ends lost 6 bases and 2 bases respectively, with 8 bases between them. The CDR3: CASSQGPYEQYF. Written as DNA, the CDR3 is TGTGCCAGCAGCCAGGGCCCCTACGAGCAGTACTTC.

The chain employs TRBV7-9 and TRBJ1-4; D is uncertain. The V gene's germline CDR1 is SEHNR and CDR2 FQNEAQ (reference sequence). Trimming took off 1 base at V and 5 bases at J, with 8 bases between the two ends. The CDR3 contains 14 residues. The CDR3 coding sequence is TGTGCCAGCAGCTTAGGAACCCTAAATGAAAAACTGTTTTTT. It specifies CASSLGTLNEKLFF. The entire variable domain, with the rest obtained from reference TRBV7-9 and TRBJ1-4, is as follows: DTGVSQNPRHKITKRGQNVTFRCDPISEHNRLYWYRQTLGQGPEFLTYFQNEAQLEKSRLLSDRFSAERPKGSFSTLEIQRTEQGDSAMYLCASSLGTLNEKLFFGSGTQLSVL.

The chain combines TRBV6-5 with TRBJ1-2; a possible D gene is TRBD1 (6 bases). Germline CDR1 and CDR2: MNHEY and SVGAGI. Trimming stripped 5 bases from V and 6 bases from J, with 16 bases between. The length of the CDR3 is 14 residues. CDR3 amino acids: CASSIYRDMHGYTF. CDR3 sequence (DNA): TGTGCCAGCAGTATCTACCGGGACATGCATGGCTACACCTTC.

The chain carries TRBV19 and TRBJ1-4; 7 bases agree with TRBD1. The CDR3 totals 16 residues. Losses at the gene ends were 3 bases for V and 5 bases for J; bases not matched to a gene: 9. Germline V CDR1 and CDR2: LNHDA, SQIVND (reference sequence). The CDR3 sequence is CASSIPRTGLNEKLFF. CDR3 nucleotides: TGTGCCAGTAGTATCCCTCGGACAGGTTTAAATGAAAAACTGTTTTTT.

The chain joins TRBV9 to TRBJ1-3; D is undetermined. V lost 0 bases and J 0 bases, leaving 10 bases between the germline ends. CDR3 length equals 16 residues. Germline V gene sequence: CDR1 SGDLS, CDR2 YYNGEE. The CDR3: CASSVDYTISGNTIYF. The DNA for the CDR3 is TGTGCCAGCAGCGTAGATTACACCATCTCTGGAAACACCATATATTTT.

The chain is built from TRBV24-1 and TRBJ1-3; D ambiguous. Trimming removed 3 bases from V and 3 bases from J, with 20 bases in between. Germline V gene data show CDR1 as KGHDR and CDR2 as SFDVKD. The CDR3 has 18 amino acids. The CDR3 region has the DNA TGTGCCACCAGTGATCGGCTTATGTTCGGGGATTTTGGAAACACCATATATTTT. Amino acid sequence: CATSDRLMFGDFGNTIYF.

This clone came up a few times. The chain recombines TRBV19 with TRBJ1-2; possible D gene TRBD1, 5 bases. This CDR3 region has 15 residues. From germline, CDR1 is LNHDA and CDR2 SQIVND (reference sequence). V dropped 1 base and J dropped 1 base, with 10 bases sitting between them. CDR3 DNA: TGTGCCAGTAGTATAGGCCGGACATTTAACTATGGCTACACCTTC. Translating it yields CASSIGRTFNYGYTF.

This clone has more than one count but fewer than ten. The gene calls are TRBV6-1 and TRBJ2-7; the D is unclear. The CDR3 is made up of 11 amino acids. Germline V gene data show CDR1 as MNHNS and CDR2 as SASEGT. V was pared by 3 bases and J by 3 bases, with 3 bases between. CDR3 loop: CASSDSYEQYF. The CDR3 DNA follows: TGTGCCAGCAGTGACAGCTACGAGCAGTACTTC.

About this clone itself: An end of the junction differs from the germline gene, which may be a read error. This chain joins TRBV5-4 and TRBJ1-1, with 8 bases that match TRBD1. This CDR3 spans 16 amino acids. Germline CDR1 reads SGHNT; CDR2 reads YYREEE (reference sequence). CDR3: CASSLDRVIMNTEAFF. CDR3 bases: TGTGCCAGCAGTTTGGACAGGGTGATAATGAACACTGAAGCTTTCTTT.

This clone showed up just once. The chain couples TRBV27 to TRBJ2-7, with a possible D match to TRBD1 (6 bases). The CDR3 has 15 amino acids. V gave up 2 bases and J gave up 4 bases, with 15 bases separating them. CDR1 is MNHEY and CDR2 is SMNVEV in the germline V gene (reference sequence). CDR3: CASSLKAGARYEQYF. DNA of the CDR3: TGTGCCAGCAGTTTAAAGGCAGGGGCAAGGTACGAGCAGTACTTC.

This sequence joins TRBV18 and TRBJ1-1, with unresolved D. This CDR3 has 15 amino acids. Looked up from germline, CDR1 is KGHSH and CDR2 is LQKENI. The V and J ends lost 3 bases and 1 base respectively, with 12 bases between them. The CDR3 is CASSPTTPGNTEAFF. CDR3 sequence (DNA): TGTGCCAGCTCACCGACTACCCCCGGGAACACTGAAGCTTTCTTT.

The rearrangement uses TRBV3-1 (or the pseudogene TRBV3-2) and TRBJ1-5; D unresolved. CDR3 size: 14 residues. In germline, CDR1 is LGHDT, CDR2 YNNKEL (reference sequence). V was trimmed by 1 base and J by 3 bases, leaving 7 bases between them. The CDR3 protein is CASSQGGSNQPQHF. The CDR3 region has the DNA TGTGCCAGCAGCCAAGGAGGGTCCAATCAGCCCCAGCATTTT.

This rearrangement joins TRBV27 to TRBJ1-5; the match to TRBD1 covers 7 bases. V gave up 6 bases and J gave up 2 bases; unmatched junction bases: 4. Per the germline V gene, CDR1 is MNHEY and CDR2 is SMNVEV (reference sequence). CDR3 size: 14 residues. This CDR3 is CASSRTGGNQPQHF. The DNA for the CDR3 is TGTGCCAGCAGCCGGACAGGAGGCAATCAGCCCCAGCATTTT.

The rearrangement uses TRBV3-1 (or the pseudogene TRBV3-2) and TRBJ2-5; TRBD2 might be the D (5 bases). The length of the CDR3 is 12 residues. From germline, CDR1 is LGHDT and CDR2 YNNKEL (reference sequence). Trimming pared 4 bases from V and 5 bases from J, leaving 8 bases between. The CDR3 DNA follows: TGTGCCAGCAGCCCACTAGAGGAGACCCAGTACTTC. As protein: CASSPLEETQYF.

This rearrangement joins TRBV5-4 to TRBJ2-7; D perhaps matches TRBD2 (6 bases). The CDR3 is 14 amino acids. From germline, CDR1 is SGHNT and CDR2 YYREEE (reference sequence). V was shortened by 0 bases and J by 5 bases, with 12 bases between the two germline ends. The DNA for the CDR3 is TGTGCCAGCAGCTTGGGTGGGGGGACTCACGAGCAGTACTTC. As protein: CASSLGGGTHEQYF.

This clone was seen more than once but under ten times. The genes are TRBV10-2 and TRBJ2-3; 10 bases line up with TRBD2. V lost 5 bases to trimming and J lost 6 bases; unmatched junction nucleotides: 11. Germline-derived CDR1 and CDR2 are WSHSY and SAAADI. The CDR3 runs to 16 residues. CDR3 loop: CASSSTTSGAGDTQYF. The CDR3, as DNA: TGCGCCAGCAGTTCAACTACTAGCGGGGCAGGGGATACGCAGTATTTT.